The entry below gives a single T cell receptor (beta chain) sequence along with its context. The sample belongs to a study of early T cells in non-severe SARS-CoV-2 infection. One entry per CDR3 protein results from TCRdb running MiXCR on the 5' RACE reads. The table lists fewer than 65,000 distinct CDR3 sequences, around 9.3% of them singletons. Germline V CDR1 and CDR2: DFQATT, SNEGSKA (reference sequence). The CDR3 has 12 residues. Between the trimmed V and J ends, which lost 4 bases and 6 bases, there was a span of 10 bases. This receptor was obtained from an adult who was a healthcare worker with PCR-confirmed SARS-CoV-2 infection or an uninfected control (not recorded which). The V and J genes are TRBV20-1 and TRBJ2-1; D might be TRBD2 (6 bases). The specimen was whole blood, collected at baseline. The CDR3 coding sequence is TGCAGTGCTAAGGCGGGGCTCAATGAGCAGTTCTTC. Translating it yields CSAKAGLNEQFF.